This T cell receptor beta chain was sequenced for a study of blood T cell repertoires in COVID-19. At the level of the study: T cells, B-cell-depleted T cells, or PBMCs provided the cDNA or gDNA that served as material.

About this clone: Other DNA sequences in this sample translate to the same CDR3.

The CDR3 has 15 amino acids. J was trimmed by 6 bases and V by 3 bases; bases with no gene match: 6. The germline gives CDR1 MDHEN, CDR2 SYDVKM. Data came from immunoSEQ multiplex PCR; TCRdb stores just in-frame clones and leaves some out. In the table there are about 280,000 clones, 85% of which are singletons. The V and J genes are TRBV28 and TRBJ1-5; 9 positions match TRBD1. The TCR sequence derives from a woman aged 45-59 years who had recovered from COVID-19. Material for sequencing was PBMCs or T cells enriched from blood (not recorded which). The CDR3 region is CASSLGQGFRQPQHF. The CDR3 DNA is TGTGCCAGCAGTTTGGGACAGGGATTTCGTCAGCCCCAGCATTTT.